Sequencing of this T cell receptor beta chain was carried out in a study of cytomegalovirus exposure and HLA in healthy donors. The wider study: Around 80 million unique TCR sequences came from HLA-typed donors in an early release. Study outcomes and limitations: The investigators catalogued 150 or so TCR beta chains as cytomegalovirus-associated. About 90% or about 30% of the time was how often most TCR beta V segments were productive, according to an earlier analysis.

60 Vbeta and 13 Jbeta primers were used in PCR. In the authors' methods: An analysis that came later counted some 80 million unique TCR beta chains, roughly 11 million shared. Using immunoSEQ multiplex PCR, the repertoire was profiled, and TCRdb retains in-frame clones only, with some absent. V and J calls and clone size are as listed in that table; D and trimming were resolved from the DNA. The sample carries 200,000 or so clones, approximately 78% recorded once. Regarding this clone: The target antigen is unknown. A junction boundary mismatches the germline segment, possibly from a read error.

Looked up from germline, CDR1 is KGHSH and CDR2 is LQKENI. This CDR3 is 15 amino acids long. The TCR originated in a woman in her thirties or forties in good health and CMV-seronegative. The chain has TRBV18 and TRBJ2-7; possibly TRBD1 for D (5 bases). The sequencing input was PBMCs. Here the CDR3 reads CAGSPFDSEAYEQYF. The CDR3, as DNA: TGTGCCGGCTCACCATTCGACAGCGAAGCCTACGAGCAGTACTTC.